The T cell receptor (beta chain) under discussion was sequenced for a study of cytomegalovirus exposure and HLA in healthy donors. The data were produced by immunoSEQ multiplex PCR, yet TCRdb's version contains in-frame clones alone and is incomplete. The sample carries over 250,000 clones, approximately 83% recorded once. The germline V and J ends were trimmed by 0 bases and 4 bases, with 15 bases remaining between them. Germline CDR1 is LNHNV and CDR2 is YYDKDF (reference sequence). CDR3 length: 16 residues. For this clone: What it recognizes is unknown.

Overall study findings and caveats: Specificity for CMV antigens was confirmed in vitro for a few of the CMV-associated chains. In a later analysis, first-cohort TCR clusters were found to tend to co-occur in the approximately 120 validation repertoires. Rare TCR sequences dominated, though some public TCRs recurred in many donors.

Separate from the roughly 670-subject first cohort, the roughly 120-subject validation cohort was the one that the donors belonged to. This TCR was sampled from a woman aged 18 to 35 in good health and CMV-seronegative. What was sequenced was PBMCs. The chain joins TRBV15 to TRBJ1-1; no clear D gene. CDR3 sequence reads: CATSRDPWARGTEAFF. DNA for the CDR3: TGTGCCACCAGCAGAGACCCGTGGGCTCGGGGCACTGAAGCTTTCTTT.